This is a list of T cell receptor beta chains from one sample in a study of T cell repertoires in cytomegalovirus infection. No antigen has been assigned to these receptors. Via MiXCR, TCRdb re-called the reads, giving one row per CDR3 protein. The data contain under 350,000 distinct CDR3 sequences, roughly 21% of them seen just once; the ten biggest clones take up roughly 20%. This specimen was cultured PBMCs, taken from culture after CMV antigen stimulation. These TCRs come from a human donor in good health (CMV status not recorded). Some clones in this sample may be carry-over from other donors' samples. Each CDR3 is given with its conserved first and last residue. Each record gives: V gene, J gene, D gene, clone size, CDR3 DNA, CDR3 protein. A D gene is named only where the DNA matches it firmly. Size tells how often a clone was seen (once, few, many) or the class of an expanded clone, and some rows leave it out.

V: TRBV6-6
J: TRBJ2-1
D: NA
size: few
DNA: TGTGCCAGCAGGGGACGGATTGCCCACAATGAGCAGTTCTTC
CDR3: CASRGRIAHNEQFF

V: TRBV4-3
J: TRBJ2-5
D: TRBD1
size: few
DNA: TGCGCCAGCAGCCAAGATATTTTAGGACAGGCCCAAGAGACCCAGTACTTC
CDR3: CASSQDILGQAQETQYF

V: TRBV6-1
J: TRBJ1-4
D: NA
size: NA
DNA: TGTGCCAGCAGCGCATCGGTTGCAACTAATGAAAAACTGTTTTTT
CDR3: CASSASVATNEKLFF

V: TRBV7-2
J: TRBJ2-1
D: NA
size: many
DNA: TGTGCCAGCAGCTTAGGAGCGGCAGTAAGAAACCATGAGCAGTTCTTC
CDR3: CASSLGAAVRNHEQFF

V: TRBV7-3
J: TRBJ2-1
D: TRBD2
size: NA
DNA: TGTGCCAGCAGCTTAGGTACGGCGGGAGGGTACAATGAGCAGTTCTTC
CDR3: CASSLGTAGGYNEQFF

V: TRBV19
J: TRBJ2-2
D: TRBD1
size: NA
DNA: TGTGCCAGTAGTTCAACAGGGGGCGCGGGCACCGGGGAGCTGTTTTTT
CDR3: CASSSTGGAGTGELFF

V: TRBV18
J: TRBJ2-1
D: NA
size: few
DNA: TGTGCCAGCTCACCTCTCTCCGGGCCCGAGCAGTTCTTC
CDR3: CASSPLSGPEQFF

V: TRBV7-8
J: TRBJ1-2
D: NA
size: many
DNA: TGTGCCAGCAGCTTAGTCCGGGGACGGTATGGCTACACCTTC
CDR3: CASSLVRGRYGYTF

V: TRBV7-6
J: TRBJ2-1
D: TRBD2
size: many
DNA: TGTGCCAGCAGCCGCCGGGTTGAGCGGGAGAGGTACAATGAGCAGTTCTTC
CDR3: CASSRRVERERYNEQFF

V: TRBV6-2/TRBV6-3
J: TRBJ2-7
D: NA
size: many
DNA: TGTGCCAGCAGTTACGCCCCGGACTCTATGGGAGAGCAGTACTTC
CDR3: CASSYAPDSMGEQYF

V: TRBV4-1
J: TRBJ2-1
D: NA
size: many
DNA: TGCGCCAGCAGCCAAGATAGACTCGACAATGAGCAGTTCTTC
CDR3: CASSQDRLDNEQFF

V: TRBV20-1
J: TRBJ2-3
D: NA
size: NA
DNA: TGCAGTGCTACCTTGGATGCGGGGGATACGCAGTATTTT
CDR3: CSATLDAGDTQYF

V: TRBV6-5
J: TRBJ1-2
D: NA
size: NA
DNA: TGTGCCAGCAGTCGCAGGGGAGCGGGCTACACCTTC
CDR3: CASSRRGAGYTF

V: TRBV6-2/TRBV6-3
J: TRBJ2-1
D: TRBD2
size: NA
DNA: TGTGCCAGCAGTACTAGCGGGAGGTGGAATGAGCAGTTCTTC
CDR3: CASSTSGRWNEQFF

V: TRBV4-3
J: TRBJ1-3
D: NA
size: many
DNA: TGCGCCAGCAGCCAAGAAGGGTTGGTCGGAAACACCATATATTTT
CDR3: CASSQEGLVGNTIYF

V: TRBV20-1
J: TRBJ1-6
D: NA
size: many
DNA: TGCAGTGCTAGCGAACAGGATTTCGGTTCACCCCTCCACTTT
CDR3: CSASEQDFGSPLHF

V: TRBV12-3/TRBV12-4
J: TRBJ1-4
D: NA
size: few
DNA: TGTGCCAGCAGTTTCGTCGGTAATGAAAAACTGTTTTTT
CDR3: CASSFVGNEKLFF

V: TRBV20-1
J: TRBJ1-3
D: NA
size: NA
DNA: TGCAGTGCCCTAGTCGGATTCTCTGGAAACACCATATATTTT
CDR3: CSALVGFSGNTIYF

V: TRBV6-2/TRBV6-3
J: TRBJ2-7
D: NA
size: NA
DNA: TGTGCCAGCAGTTACTATCCGGGAGAGACCTACGAGCAGTACTTC
CDR3: CASSYYPGETYEQYF

V: TRBV7-9
J: TRBJ2-1
D: NA
size: few
DNA: TGTGCCAGCAGCTTAGGATTCGGGGCAAGCTCCTACAATGAGCAGTTCTTC
CDR3: CASSLGFGASSYNEQFF

V: TRBV6-2/TRBV6-3
J: TRBJ2-7
D: TRBD2
size: many
DNA: TGTGCCAGCAGCACTAGCGAATCCTACGAGCAGTACTTC
CDR3: CASSTSESYEQYF

V: TRBV11-3
J: TRBJ1-2
D: NA
size: NA
DNA: TGTGCCAGCAGCTTCAGTGGCCAGGGGTTTTATGGCTACACCTTC
CDR3: CASSFSGQGFYGYTF

V: TRBV20-1
J: TRBJ2-1
D: TRBD2
size: once
DNA: TGCAGTGCTATAACTAGCGGGAGGTCCTACAATGAGCAGTTCTTC
CDR3: CSAITSGRSYNEQFF

V: TRBV28
J: TRBJ2-7
D: TRBD2
size: NA
DNA: TGTGCCAGCAGACCTAGCGGGAGTTCCTACGAGCAGTACTTC
CDR3: CASRPSGSSYEQYF

V: TRBV12-3/TRBV12-4
J: TRBJ1-2
D: NA
size: many
DNA: TGTGCCAGCAGTTTTTGGCCGTTGGGTGGCTACACCTTC
CDR3: CASSFWPLGGYTF

V: TRBV6-5
J: TRBJ2-3
D: NA
size: few
DNA: TGTGCCAGTTCGAGGTCAGCTAGGAGAGCAGATACGCAGTATTTT
CDR3: CASSRSARRADTQYF

V: TRBV5-1
J: TRBJ2-5
D: NA
size: few
DNA: TGCGCCAGCAGCTTGGAAGACCATGCAGGGGCCCAAGAGACCCAGTACTTC
CDR3: CASSLEDHAGAQETQYF

V: TRBV7-6
J: TRBJ2-7
D: NA
size: many
DNA: TGTGCCAGCAGCTTAGAGACGAGCGCGGTGAGCGAGCAGTACTTC
CDR3: CASSLETSAVSEQYF

V: TRBV29-1
J: TRBJ2-5
D: NA
size: many
DNA: TGCAGCGTTGAGGGGTCGGAGCAAGAGACCCAGTACTTC
CDR3: CSVEGSEQETQYF

V: TRBV2
J: TRBJ2-5
D: NA
size: NA
DNA: TGTGCCAGCAGTGAAGGGTTGCCCGGGGAGACCCAGTACTTC
CDR3: CASSEGLPGETQYF

V: TRBV7-3
J: TRBJ2-7
D: TRBD2
size: NA
DNA: TGTGCCAGCAGCTTAGAAGGACTAGGGGCCTACGAGCAGTACTTC
CDR3: CASSLEGLGAYEQYF

V: TRBV10-3
J: TRBJ1-1
D: TRBD1
size: NA
DNA: TGTGCCATCAGTGCCGCGGGACAGGGGGAAAGTGAAGCTTTCTTT
CDR3: CAISAAGQGESEAFF

V: TRBV28
J: TRBJ2-1
D: TRBD1
size: NA
DNA: TGTGCCAGCAGCTTCGGGGACAGGGGTTTCCACAATGAGCAGTTCTTC
CDR3: CASSFGDRGFHNEQFF

V: TRBV7-9
J: TRBJ1-2
D: NA
size: NA
DNA: TGTGCCAGCAGCGCTCGCAGGGATGAACCCCCCGAAAACTTCTATGGCTACACCTTC
CDR3: CASSARRDEPPENFYGYTF

V: TRBV19
J: TRBJ2-5
D: TRBD2
size: few
DNA: TGTGCCAGCCGTATATCGGCGGGAGGGGAGACCCAGTACTTC
CDR3: CASRISAGGETQYF

V: TRBV28
J: TRBJ1-1
D: TRBD1
size: NA
DNA: TGTGCCAGCGGACAGGCGAACACTGAAGCTTTCTTT
CDR3: CASGQANTEAFF

V: TRBV6-2/TRBV6-3
J: TRBJ2-3
D: TRBD2
size: NA
DNA: TGTGCCAGCAGTTTCCCAGGGAGGCGACTAGCGGGAGCTTGGACAGATACGCAGTATTTT
CDR3: CASSFPGRRLAGAWTDTQYF

V: TRBV7-2
J: TRBJ2-7
D: TRBD2
size: NA
DNA: TGTGCCAGCAGCTTAGCAGCACTAGCGGGAGTCAACGAGCAGTACTTC
CDR3: CASSLAALAGVNEQYF

V: TRBV15
J: TRBJ2-7
D: NA
size: NA
DNA: TGTGCCACCAGCAGAGACCGGAGTCGCTACGAGCAGTACTTC
CDR3: CATSRDRSRYEQYF

V: TRBV30
J: TRBJ2-7
D: NA
size: NA
DNA: TGTGCCTGGAGTGTACGCCTATACGAGCAGTACTTC
CDR3: CAWSVRLYEQYF